This T cell receptor (beta chain) appears in the sequencing data of a study of beta chain features in type 1 diabetes. Study conclusions and caveats: VDJ junctions from patients with type 1 diabetes contained fewer insertions and more deletions. The cDNA sequencing approach could over-represent high-TCR-expressing cells.

Since all of the isolated RNA was reverse transcribed, expressed TCRB transcripts were what got sequenced. TCRdb keeps only in-frame clones here, not all; method: immunoSEQ multiplex PCR. Seen here are around 340,000 clones, about 18% observed once, and the top ten hold approximately 0.043%. Germline V lookup: CDR1 MGHDK, CDR2 SYGVNS. V lost 2 bases and J 2 bases, leaving 8 bases between the germline ends. This CDR3 region has 14 residues. In its sample, this clone was seen a few times. Its antigen is not identified. CD4+ naive, central memory, regulatory and stem cell-like memory cells were sorted via CD45RO/CCR7/CD25/CD127/CD95/CD27.

The rearrangement joins TRBV25-1 to TRBJ2-3; D ambiguous. The sample taken for sequencing was naive CD4+ T cells from blood. This TCR came from a woman between 18 and 30 years old in good health. CDR3 DNA: TGTGCCAGCAGTGAACAGGATTTCACAGATACGCAGTATTTT. This sequence encodes CASSEQDFTDTQYF.